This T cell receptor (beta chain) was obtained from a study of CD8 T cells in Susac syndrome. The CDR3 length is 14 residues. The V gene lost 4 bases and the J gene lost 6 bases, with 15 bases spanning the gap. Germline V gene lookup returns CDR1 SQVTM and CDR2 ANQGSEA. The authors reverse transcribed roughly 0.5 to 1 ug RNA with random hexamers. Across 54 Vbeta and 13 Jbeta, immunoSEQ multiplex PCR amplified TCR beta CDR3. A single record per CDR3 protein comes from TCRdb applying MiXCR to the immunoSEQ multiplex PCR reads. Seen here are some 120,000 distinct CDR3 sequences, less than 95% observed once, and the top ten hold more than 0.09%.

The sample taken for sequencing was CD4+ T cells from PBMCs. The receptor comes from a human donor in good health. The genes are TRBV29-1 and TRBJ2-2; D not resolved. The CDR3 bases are TGCAGCGTTGTCTTGCGGCACCTGCCCGGGGAGCTGTTTTTT. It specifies CSVVLRHLPGELFF.